The 12 T cell receptor beta chains below come from one sample, sequenced in a study of blood T cell repertoires in COVID-19 (dated by TCRdb to about 2020). Library construction relied on the immunoSEQ multiplex PCR assay. TCRdb took this table from immuneACCESS and kept in-frame rearrangements with V and J called. Such tables lack part of the clones; where checked against another copy, unresolved V genes explain under half of the gap, and the rest is unexplained. This sample holds about 270,000 clones; about nine tenths were observed only once. Roughly 8% of the sample is taken by the ten largest. Material for sequencing was peripheral blood. Every receptor here comes from a man aged 35 to 55 with active or convalescent COVID-19.

This chain's CDR3 is CASSTEAGAKGKLFF. CDR3 nucleotides: TGTGCCAGCAGTACGGAGGCGGGAGCGAAGGGGAAGCTGTTTTTT. The chain carries TRBV6-5 and TRBJ2-2; 7 bases align to TRBD2. The CDR3 extends over 15 amino acids. After removal of 5 bases from V and 12 bases from J, the junction contained 15 bases not matched to a gene. In germline, CDR1 is MNHEY, CDR2 SVGAGI.

The chain is built from TRBV27 and TRBJ1-3; tentatively, D is TRBD1 (5 bases). Germline values: CDR1 MNHEY, CDR2 SMNVEV (reference sequence). This CDR3 contains 14 residues. The V and J ends lost 5 bases and 4 bases respectively, with 12 bases between them. Here the CDR3 reads CASSAGYGGNTIYF. The DNA of the CDR3 is TGTGCCAGCAGTGCAGGGTACGGGGGAAACACCATATATTTT.

The chain recombines TRBV15 with TRBJ1-4; 9 bases fit TRBD1. Per the germline V gene, CDR1 is LNHNV and CDR2 is YYDKDF (reference sequence). V lost 0 bases and J lost 8; bases outside the gene matches: 7. The CDR3 covers 16 residues. The DNA of the CDR3 is TGTGCCACCAGCAGAGAGCGGACAGGGGTAAAGGAAAAACTGTTTTTT. Protein product: CATSRERTGVKEKLFF.

The chain recombines TRBV5-5 with TRBJ2-7; D may be TRBD1 (5 bases). V shed 5 bases and J shed 5 bases, with 14 bases lying between them. This CDR3 has 13 amino acids. CDR1 and CDR2 (germline): SGHKS, YYEKEE (reference sequence). Written as DNA, the CDR3 is TGTGCCAGCAGTCAGGACATTACCCACGAGCAGTACTTC. It yields the protein CASSQDITHEQYF.

The chain recombines TRBV19 with TRBJ1-3; D gene ambiguous. Germline loops: CDR1 LNHDA, CDR2 SQIVND (reference sequence). The CDR3 sequence is 15 residues long. V lost 4 bases to trimming and J lost 0 bases, with 10 bases between them. The CDR3 sequence: CASSRARASGNTIYF. The CDR3 nucleotides are TGTGCCAGTAGTAGGGCACGAGCCTCTGGAAACACCATATATTTT. Full variable domain (rest looked up from reference TRBV19 and TRBJ1-3): DGGITQSPKYLFRKEGQNVTLSCEQNLNHDAMYWYRQDPGQGLRLIYYSQIVNDFQKGDIAEGYSVSREKKESFPLTVTSAQKNPTAFYLCASSRARASGNTIYFGEGSWLTVV.

This rearrangement joins TRBV2 to TRBJ1-2; the D gene is possibly TRBD1 (5 bases). Germline V gives CDR1 SNHLY, CDR2 FYNNEI. The CDR3 has 14 residues. Trimming left V 6 bases short and J 4 bases short, with 15 bases between. CDR3 sequence (DNA): TGTGCCAGCAGCTTAGGAGGGGCGGGCTATGGCTACACCTTC. Protein product: CASSLGGAGYGYTF.

The chain has TRBV3-1 (or the pseudogene TRBV3-2) and TRBJ2-3; 9 nucleotides align to TRBD2. Germline lookup yields CDR1 LGHDT and CDR2 YNNKEL (reference sequence). V shed 1 base, J shed 2 bases, and the junction held 10 bases outside the gene matches. The CDR3 has 18 residues. The CDR3 coding sequence is TGTGCCAGCAGCCAAGGTTTATCTAGCGGGGAAATCACAGATACGCAGTATTTT. Translation: CASSQGLSSGEITDTQYF.

The chain couples TRBV6-1 to TRBJ2-7; 11 positions match TRBD2. Germline CDR1 reads MNHNS; CDR2 reads SASEGT. The V gene end was trimmed by 3 bases and the J gene end by 3 bases; junction bases not matched to a gene: 4. The CDR3 is 15 amino acids. The CDR3 here is CASSDGLAGLYEQYF. The DNA for the CDR3 is TGTGCCAGCAGTGATGGACTAGCGGGCCTCTACGAGCAGTACTTC.

The V and J genes are TRBV5-1 and TRBJ2-6; 9 nucleotides line up with TRBD1. This CDR3 has 17 residues. Germline loops: CDR1 SGHRS, CDR2 YFSETQ. The V and J ends lost 6 bases and 2 bases, in that order; junction bases with no gene match: 9. The DNA of the CDR3 is TGCGCCAGCAATTCGGGACAGGGATCCCCTGGGGCCAACGTCCTGACTTTC. The encoded protein is CASNSGQGSPGANVLTF.

The chain uses TRBV2 and TRBJ2-7; D is unclear. Per germline, CDR1 SNHLY and CDR2 FYNNEI. The germline V and J ends were trimmed by 0 bases and 0 bases, with 9 bases remaining between them. The CDR3 is 15 residues long. CDR3 nucleotides: TGTGCCAGCAGTGAAGCCGGTTTTGACTCCTACGAGCAGTACTTC. It encodes CASSEAGFDSYEQYF.

This clone was observed many times. This chain connects TRBV3-1 (or the pseudogene TRBV3-2) to TRBJ2-2, with TRBD1 matching over 9 bases. CDR1 and CDR2 from the germline V gene are LGHDT and YNNKEL (reference sequence). This CDR3 region has 15 residues. V gave up 1 base and J gave up 7 bases; unmatched junction bases: 4. DNA of the CDR3: TGTGCCAGCAGCCAAGCACAGGGGGCGCTCGGGGAGCTGTTTTTT. This encodes CASSQAQGALGELFF.

The J gene is TRBJ2-1, the V gene TRBV3-1 (or the pseudogene TRBV3-2); 10 bases map to TRBD2. The V gene's germline CDR1 is LGHDT and CDR2 YNNKEL (reference sequence). V gave up 1 base and J gave up 5 bases; unmatched junction bases: 2. CDR3 length: 15 residues. The CDR3 nucleotides are TGTGCCAGCAGCCAAGCCCTAGCGGGGGACAATGAGCAGTTCTTC. Protein sequence: CASSQALAGDNEQFF.